The rows below give T cell receptor beta chains drawn from one sample of a study of shared clonotypes between healthy human individuals. TCRdb's table, derived via immunoSEQ multiplex PCR, lists solely in-frame clones and lacks some. This table holds nearly 750,000 clones, around 77% found once. The sequencing sample was made of memory CD4+ T cells sorted from blood. All receptors come from a woman in her 30s in good health. The CDR3 runs from the conserved cysteine through the conserved F or W. D genes are given only for firm matches. Rows may omit the clone size; those that give it use once, few, many or a size class.

j_gene: TRBJ2-7
d_gene: TRBD2
abundance: NA
v_gene: TRBV10-3
CDR3aa: CAISGTSGSYEQYF
CDR3nt: TGTGCCATCAGTGGGACTAGCGGCTCCTACGAGCAGTACTTC

j_gene: TRBJ2-1
d_gene: TRBD2
abundance: NA
v_gene: TRBV5-1
CDR3aa: CASSELTSGSNNEQFF
CDR3nt: TGCGCCAGCAGCGAGTTGACTAGCGGGAGTAACAATGAGCAGTTCTTC

j_gene: TRBJ2-3
d_gene: NA
abundance: NA
v_gene: TRBV5-1
CDR3aa: CASSLAGTPGADTQYF
CDR3nt: TGCGCCAGCAGCTTGGCCGGGACCCCTGGCGCAGATACGCAGTATTTT

j_gene: TRBJ2-7
d_gene: NA
abundance: NA
v_gene: TRBV28
CDR3aa: CASSSLRYEQYF
CDR3nt: TGTGCCAGCAGTTCCCTAAGGTACGAGCAGTACTTC

j_gene: TRBJ1-4
d_gene: NA
abundance: NA
v_gene: TRBV15
CDR3aa: CATSRESRGANEKLFF
CDR3nt: TGTGCCACCAGCAGAGAGAGCAGGGGTGCTAATGAAAAACTGTTTTTT

j_gene: TRBJ2-1
d_gene: NA
abundance: NA
v_gene: TRBV7-2
CDR3aa: CASSPQGALYNEQFF
CDR3nt: TGTGCCAGCAGCCCCCAAGGGGCCTTATACAATGAGCAGTTCTTC

j_gene: TRBJ2-3
d_gene: TRBD2
abundance: few
v_gene: TRBV19
CDR3aa: CASRTSGTDTQYF
CDR3nt: TGTGCCAGTAGGACTAGCGGCACAGATACGCAGTATTTT

j_gene: TRBJ2-1
d_gene: NA
abundance: NA
v_gene: TRBV5-1
CDR3aa: CASSLEGRADVDEQFF
CDR3nt: TGCGCCAGCAGCTTGGAGGGCAGGGCCGATGTAGATGAGCAGTTCTTC

j_gene: TRBJ2-3
d_gene: NA
abundance: NA
v_gene: TRBV28
CDR3aa: CASRIRGADRTDTQYF
CDR3nt: TGTGCCAGCAGGATCAGGGGAGCGGACCGCACAGATACGCAGTATTTT

j_gene: TRBJ2-1
d_gene: NA
abundance: NA
v_gene: TRBV2
CDR3aa: CASSEASSYNEQFF
CDR3nt: TGTGCCAGCAGTGAAGCGAGCTCCTACAATGAGCAGTTCTTC

j_gene: TRBJ2-1
d_gene: TRBD1
abundance: NA
v_gene: TRBV7-2
CDR3aa: CASSTDRALRNEQFF
CDR3nt: TGTGCCAGCAGCACAGACAGGGCTCTCAGGAATGAGCAGTTCTTC

j_gene: TRBJ2-1
d_gene: TRBD1
abundance: few
v_gene: TRBV29-1
CDR3aa: CSGRTGGYNEQFF
CDR3nt: TGCAGCGGACGGACAGGGGGCTACAATGAGCAGTTCTTC

j_gene: TRBJ1-5
d_gene: NA
abundance: NA
v_gene: TRBV2
CDR3aa: CASSEEVGDRQPQHF
CDR3nt: TGTGCCAGCAGTGAAGAAGTGGGGGATCGTCAGCCCCAGCATTTT

j_gene: TRBJ1-1
d_gene: NA
abundance: few
v_gene: TRBV28
CDR3aa: CASRVTGEMNTEAFF
CDR3nt: TGTGCCAGCAGGGTGACAGGAGAAATGAACACTGAAGCTTTCTTT

j_gene: TRBJ2-1
d_gene: NA
abundance: few
v_gene: TRBV30
CDR3aa: CAWSSQRDEQFF
CDR3nt: TGTGCCTGGTCATCCCAGCGGGATGAGCAGTTCTTC

j_gene: TRBJ1-1
d_gene: NA
abundance: NA
v_gene: TRBV7-9
CDR3aa: CASSSRLLNTEAFF
CDR3nt: TGTGCCAGCAGCTCGAGACTACTAAACACTGAAGCTTTCTTT

j_gene: TRBJ2-1
d_gene: TRBD2
abundance: NA
v_gene: TRBV9
CDR3aa: CASSTTISSGRVNEQFF
CDR3nt: TGTGCCAGCAGTACGACAATTTCTAGCGGGAGGGTAAATGAGCAGTTCTTC

j_gene: TRBJ2-7
d_gene: TRBD1
abundance: NA
v_gene: TRBV10-3
CDR3aa: CAISDNLGQVYEQYF
CDR3nt: TGTGCCATCAGTGACAATTTGGGACAGGTCTACGAGCAGTACTTC

j_gene: TRBJ2-7
d_gene: NA
abundance: NA
v_gene: TRBV11-2
CDR3aa: CASSPNRAGVFQQLREQYF
CDR3nt: TGTGCCAGCAGCCCGAACAGGGCCGGAGTCTTCCAGCAGCTACGCGAGCAGTACTTC

j_gene: TRBJ1-5
d_gene: NA
abundance: NA
v_gene: TRBV18
CDR3aa: CASSLDSAGNSNQPQHF
CDR3nt: TGTGCCAGCTCTCTCGACAGTGCTGGGAATAGCAATCAGCCCCAGCATTTT

j_gene: TRBJ1-4
d_gene: TRBD1
abundance: few
v_gene: TRBV29-1
CDR3aa: CSVGQGREKLFF
CDR3nt: TGCAGCGTAGGACAGGGTCGTGAAAAACTGTTTTTT

j_gene: TRBJ2-7
d_gene: NA
abundance: NA
v_gene: TRBV5-1
CDR3aa: CASSFYLSYEQYF
CDR3nt: TGCGCCAGCAGCTTCTATCTCTCCTACGAGCAGTACTTC

j_gene: TRBJ2-7
d_gene: TRBD1
abundance: NA
v_gene: TRBV18
CDR3aa: CASSPFTGDNEQYF
CDR3nt: TGTGCCAGCTCACCATTTACAGGGGATAATGAGCAGTACTTC

j_gene: TRBJ2-7
d_gene: TRBD1
abundance: NA
v_gene: TRBV7-2
CDR3aa: CASSSQPRQGDNEQYF
CDR3nt: TGTGCCAGCAGCTCCCAACCGCGACAGGGGGATAACGAGCAGTACTTC

j_gene: TRBJ2-3
d_gene: NA
abundance: few
v_gene: TRBV6-1
CDR3aa: CASSYRDDGADTQYF
CDR3nt: TGTGCCAGCAGCTACCGGGACGATGGGGCAGATACGCAGTATTTT

j_gene: TRBJ2-1
d_gene: TRBD2
abundance: NA
v_gene: TRBV15
CDR3aa: CATSRVGASGRSHEQFF
CDR3nt: TGTGCCACCAGCAGAGTTGGGGCTAGCGGGAGATCCCACGAGCAGTTCTTC

j_gene: TRBJ2-3
d_gene: NA
abundance: NA
v_gene: TRBV27
CDR3aa: CASSLRGLAPDTQYF
CDR3nt: TGTGCCAGCAGTTTAAGGGGTCTAGCGCCAGATACGCAGTATTTT

j_gene: TRBJ2-1
d_gene: TRBD2
abundance: few
v_gene: TRBV19
CDR3aa: CASSIASGSIDNEQFF
CDR3nt: TGTGCCAGTAGTATAGCGAGCGGGAGTATAGACAATGAGCAGTTCTTC

j_gene: TRBJ1-1
d_gene: NA
abundance: NA
v_gene: TRBV7-9
CDR3aa: CASSFGGETEAFF
CDR3nt: TGTGCCAGCAGCTTCGGCGGGGAGACTGAAGCTTTCTTT

j_gene: TRBJ2-7
d_gene: TRBD1
abundance: NA
v_gene: TRBV29-1
CDR3aa: CSVAGQGIDEQYF
CDR3nt: TGCAGCGTTGCGGGACAGGGGATCGACGAGCAGTACTTC

j_gene: TRBJ1-5
d_gene: NA
abundance: NA
v_gene: TRBV18
CDR3aa: CASSRDGGQLQPQHF
CDR3nt: TGTGCCAGCTCACGAGATGGCGGGCAACTCCAGCCCCAGCATTTT

j_gene: TRBJ1-4
d_gene: NA
abundance: NA
v_gene: TRBV10-3
CDR3aa: CAISAQGYGEKLFF
CDR3nt: TGTGCCATCAGTGCTCAGGGGTATGGTGAAAAACTGTTTTTT

j_gene: TRBJ2-5
d_gene: TRBD1
abundance: NA
v_gene: TRBV5-4
CDR3aa: CASSLGQVEIGTQYF
CDR3nt: TGTGCCAGCAGCCTGGGACAGGTCGAGATCGGGACCCAGTACTTC

j_gene: TRBJ1-2
d_gene: TRBD1
abundance: many
v_gene: TRBV5-4
CDR3aa: CASSFDRGQGGYTF
CDR3nt: TGTGCCAGCAGCTTTGACAGGGGGCAGGGTGGCTACACCTTC

j_gene: TRBJ2-1
d_gene: TRBD2
abundance: NA
v_gene: TRBV27
CDR3aa: CASSGLAETDYNEQFF
CDR3nt: TGTGCCAGCAGCGGGCTAGCGGAAACAGACTACAATGAGCAGTTCTTC

j_gene: TRBJ2-7
d_gene: NA
abundance: NA
v_gene: TRBV20-1
CDR3aa: CSASWVNEQYF
CDR3nt: TGCAGTGCTAGTTGGGTGAACGAGCAGTACTTC

j_gene: TRBJ1-4
d_gene: TRBD1
abundance: NA
v_gene: TRBV4-1
CDR3aa: CASSQGAGGASAEKLFF
CDR3nt: TGCGCCAGCAGCCAAGGCGCAGGGGGCGCATCGGCTGAAAAACTGTTTTTT

j_gene: TRBJ2-2
d_gene: NA
abundance: NA
v_gene: TRBV7-6
CDR3aa: CASSYPGTQNTGELFF
CDR3nt: TGTGCCAGCAGCTATCCCGGGACCCAGAACACCGGGGAGCTGTTTTTT

j_gene: TRBJ1-4
d_gene: TRBD1
abundance: NA
v_gene: TRBV7-2
CDR3aa: CASSLSGGGEKLFF
CDR3nt: TGTGCCAGCAGCTTATCAGGGGGTGGTGAAAAACTGTTTTTT

j_gene: TRBJ1-1
d_gene: NA
abundance: NA
v_gene: TRBV27
CDR3aa: CASRLQGVAFF
CDR3nt: TGTGCCAGCAGGCTACAGGGAGTAGCTTTCTTT

j_gene: TRBJ2-3
d_gene: NA
abundance: NA
v_gene: TRBV7-9
CDR3aa: CASSLVEFTDTQYF
CDR3nt: TGTGCCAGCAGCTTAGTCGAATTCACAGATACGCAGTATTTT

j_gene: TRBJ1-5
d_gene: TRBD1
abundance: NA
v_gene: TRBV6-1
CDR3aa: CASSKAIQGIQPQHF
CDR3nt: TGTGCCAGCAGTAAAGCTATACAGGGGATTCAGCCCCAGCATTTT

j_gene: TRBJ2-7
d_gene: NA
abundance: NA
v_gene: TRBV6-4
CDR3aa: CASAGTPYEQYF
CDR3nt: TGTGCCAGCGCTGGGACTCCTTACGAGCAGTACTTC

j_gene: TRBJ2-3
d_gene: TRBD2
abundance: NA
v_gene: TRBV28
CDR3aa: CASSLLAGAKDTQYF
CDR3nt: TGTGCCAGCAGTTTATTAGCGGGAGCAAAAGATACGCAGTATTTT

j_gene: TRBJ1-1
d_gene: NA
abundance: once
v_gene: TRBV27
CDR3aa: CASSPTPIRTEAFF
CDR3nt: TGTGCCAGCAGTCCAACTCCGATCCGCACTGAAGCTTTCTTT

j_gene: TRBJ1-5
d_gene: NA
abundance: NA
v_gene: TRBV5-5
CDR3aa: CASSLGIGEGRYQPQHF
CDR3nt: TGTGCCAGCAGCTTGGGGATTGGGGAGGGGCGATATCAGCCCCAGCATTTT